This T cell receptor (beta chain) was recovered during a study of CD4 and CD8 cells across lung adenocarcinoma regions. Each CDR3 protein is one row after TCRdb ran MiXCR on the PCR reads. The sample carries some 22,000 distinct CDR3 sequences, 52% recorded once. Samples came from patients with localized non-small cell lung adenocarcinoma. V lost 6 bases, J lost 13 bases, and 12 bases lay in between. The CDR3 contains 10 residues. The germline gives CDR1 WNHNN, CDR2 SYGVQD (reference sequence). This rearrangement joins TRBV10-1 to TRBJ2-5; maybe TRBD2 (5 bases). Sequenced input: CD4+ T cells from the center of a lung tumor. The TCR comes from a male donor with lung adenocarcinoma. The CD4 and CD8 labels of this study may be unreliable. The CDR3 bases are TGCGCCAGCAGGGACTCGGACCTGTACTTC. It codes for CASRDSDLYF.